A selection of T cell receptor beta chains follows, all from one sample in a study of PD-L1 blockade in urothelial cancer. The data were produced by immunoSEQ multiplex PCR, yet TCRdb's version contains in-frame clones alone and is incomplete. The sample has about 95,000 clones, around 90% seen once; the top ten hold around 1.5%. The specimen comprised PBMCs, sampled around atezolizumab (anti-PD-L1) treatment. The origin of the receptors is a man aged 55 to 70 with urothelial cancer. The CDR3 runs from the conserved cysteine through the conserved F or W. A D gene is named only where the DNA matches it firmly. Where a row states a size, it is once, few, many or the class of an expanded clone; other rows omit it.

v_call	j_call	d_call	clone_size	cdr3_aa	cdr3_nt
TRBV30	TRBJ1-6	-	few	CAWSARAFSPLHF	TGTGCCTGGAGTGCCAGGGCCTTTTCACCCCTCCACTTT
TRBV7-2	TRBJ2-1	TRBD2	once	CASSPSLAGGASDNEQFF	TGTGCCAGCAGCCCATCTTTAGCGGGAGGGGCTTCGGACAATGAGCAGTTCTTC
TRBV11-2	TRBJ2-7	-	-	CASSLDRYEQYF	TGTGCCAGCAGCTTAGATCGGTACGAGCAGTACTTC
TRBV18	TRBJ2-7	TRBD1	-	CASFPGTGRSEQYF	TGTGCCAGCTTTCCCGGGACAGGGAGATCCGAGCAGTACTTC
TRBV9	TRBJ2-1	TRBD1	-	CASSSQGGGYEQFF	TGTGCCAGCAGCTCCCAAGGGGGCGGGTATGAGCAGTTCTTC
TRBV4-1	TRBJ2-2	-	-	CASSQDAVFANTGELFF	TGCGCCAGCAGCCAAGACGCAGTGTTCGCGAACACCGGGGAGCTGTTTTTT
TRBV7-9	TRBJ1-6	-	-	CASSLGPVANSPLHF	TGTGCCAGCAGCTTAGGTCCGGTTGCGAATTCACCCCTCCACTTT
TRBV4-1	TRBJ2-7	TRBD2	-	CASGGQAGGFYEQYF	TGCGCCAGCGGGGGTCAAGCGGGAGGATTCTACGAGCAGTACTTC
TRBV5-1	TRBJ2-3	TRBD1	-	CASSLIQGATDTQYF	TGCGCCAGCAGCCTAATACAGGGGGCCACAGATACGCAGTATTTT
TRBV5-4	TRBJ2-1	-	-	CASSAAGTRGSEQFF	TGTGCCAGCAGCGCGGCCGGGACTCGAGGTAGTGAGCAGTTCTTC
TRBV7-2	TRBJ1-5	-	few	CASSLAPTGRQPQHF	TGTGCCAGCAGCTTAGCTCCCACAGGGCGCCAGCCCCAGCATTTT
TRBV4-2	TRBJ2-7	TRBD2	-	CASSQGLTSGGDSMQYF	TGTGCCAGCAGCCAAGGATTAACTAGCGGGGGAGATAGTATGCAGTACTTC
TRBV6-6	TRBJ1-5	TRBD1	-	CASSFRTGGNQPQHF	TGTGCCAGCAGCTTTAGGACAGGGGGAAATCAGCCCCAGCATTTT
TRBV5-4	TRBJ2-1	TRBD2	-	CASSLGGEGGWNEQFF	TGTGCCAGCAGCCTGGGTGGGGAGGGTGGGTGGAATGAGCAGTTCTTC
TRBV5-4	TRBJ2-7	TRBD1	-	CASSSRDSDYEQYF	TGTGCCAGCAGCTCTCGGGACAGCGACTACGAGCAGTACTTC
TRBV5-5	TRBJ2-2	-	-	CASRLGPIQELFF	TGTGCCAGCAGGCTGGGCCCAATTCAGGAGCTGTTTTTT
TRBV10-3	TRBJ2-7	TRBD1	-	CAIRMTGGENEQYF	TGTGCCATCAGGATGACAGGGGGCGAAAACGAGCAGTACTTC
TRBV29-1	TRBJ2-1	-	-	CSVIDSEAGSYNEQFF	TGCAGCGTTATAGACAGCGAAGCGGGCTCCTACAATGAGCAGTTCTTC
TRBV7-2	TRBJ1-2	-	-	CASSLDVTDFYGYTF	TGTGCCAGCAGCTTAGATGTGACTGATTTCTATGGCTACACCTTC
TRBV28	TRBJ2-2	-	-	CASSFLRMLPGGELFF	TGTGCCAGCAGTTTCCTTCGCATGCTTCCAGGCGGGGAGCTGTTTTTT
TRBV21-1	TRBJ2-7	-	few	CASSDKLMAIAGGESYGF	TGTGCCAGCAGCGACAAATTAATGGCGATAGCGGGAGGGGAATCATATGGCTTC
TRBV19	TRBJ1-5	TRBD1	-	CASSQTGRDHQPQHF	TGTGCCAGTAGCCAGACAGGGAGAGATCATCAGCCCCAGCATTTT
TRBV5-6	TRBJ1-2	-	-	CASSYLDGYTF	TGTGCCAGCAGCTACTTGGATGGCTACACCTTC
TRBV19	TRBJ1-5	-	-	CASSISYLSNQPQHF	TGTGCCAGTAGTATATCCTACCTCTCCAATCAGCCCCAGCATTTT
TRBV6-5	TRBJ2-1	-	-	CASFSISGHNEQFF	TGTGCCAGCTTCAGCATTAGCGGTCACAATGAGCAGTTCTTC
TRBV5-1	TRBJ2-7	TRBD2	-	CASSLADSGRYAYEQYF	TGCGCCAGCAGCTTGGCTGATAGCGGGAGATACGCCTACGAGCAGTACTTC
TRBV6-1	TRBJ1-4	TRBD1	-	CASSADRGPEKLFF	TGTGCCAGCAGTGCGGACAGGGGGCCCGAAAAACTGTTTTTT
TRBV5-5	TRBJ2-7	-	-	CASSFLEFSHIPYEQYF	TGTGCCAGCAGCTTTCTTGAGTTTTCTCATATTCCCTACGAGCAGTACTTC
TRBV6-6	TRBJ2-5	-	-	CASSSGLEETQYF	TGTGCCAGCAGTTCCGGACTGGAAGAGACCCAGTACTTC
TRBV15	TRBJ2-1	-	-	CATSRVFGYNEQFF	TGTGCCACCAGCAGAGTTTTCGGGTACAATGAGCAGTTCTTC
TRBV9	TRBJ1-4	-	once	CASSVSPGTNEKLFF	TGTGCCAGCAGCGTATCTCCAGGAACGAATGAAAAACTGTTTTTT
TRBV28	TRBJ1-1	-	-	CASRPPGSEAFF	TGTGCCAGCAGGCCTCCGGGAAGTGAAGCTTTCTTT
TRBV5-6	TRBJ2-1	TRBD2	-	CASSLVAGAYNEQFF	TGTGCCAGCAGCTTAGTAGCGGGAGCCTACAATGAGCAGTTCTTC
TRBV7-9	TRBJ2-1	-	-	CASSLGGGGSDNEQFF	TGTGCCAGCAGCTTAGGGGGCGGGGGCTCCGACAATGAGCAGTTCTTC
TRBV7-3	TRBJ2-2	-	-	CASSPGSNTGELFF	TGTGCCAGCAGCCCAGGATCGAACACCGGGGAGCTGTTTTTT
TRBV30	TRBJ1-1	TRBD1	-	CAWSFQGANTEAFF	TGTGCCTGGAGTTTCCAGGGGGCGAACACTGAAGCTTTCTTT
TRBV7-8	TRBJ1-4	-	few	CASSQGTGGNEKLFF	TGTGCCAGCAGCCAGGGGACGGGGGGCAATGAAAAACTGTTTTTT
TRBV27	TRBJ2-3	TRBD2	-	CASSLWGRGLAGEDTQYF	TGTGCCAGCAGTTTATGGGGTAGAGGACTAGCGGGGGAAGATACGCAGTATTTT
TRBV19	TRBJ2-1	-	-	CASSIISQGNEQFF	TGTGCCAGTAGTATTATCAGCCAGGGCAATGAGCAGTTCTTC
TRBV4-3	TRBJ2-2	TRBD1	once	CASSQEVRLRPGGTGELFF	TGCGCCAGCAGCCAAGAGGTCAGGTTAAGGCCAGGGGGCACCGGGGAGCTGTTTTTT
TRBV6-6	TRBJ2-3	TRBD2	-	CASRTTLAGGTDTQYF	TGTGCCAGCAGAACAACACTAGCGGGGGGGACAGATACGCAGTATTTT
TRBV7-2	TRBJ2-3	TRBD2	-	CASSQRGGRTDTQYF	TGTGCCAGCAGCCAGCGGGGGGGGCGCACAGATACGCAGTATTTT
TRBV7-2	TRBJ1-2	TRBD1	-	CASSLGPTGATYGYTF	TGTGCCAGCAGCTTGGGCCCGACAGGGGCCACCTATGGCTACACCTTC
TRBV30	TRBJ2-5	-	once	CAWIGGGETQYF	TGTGCCTGGATAGGGGGAGGGGAGACCCAGTACTTC
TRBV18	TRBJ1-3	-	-	CASSPPGTGNTIYF	TGTGCCAGCTCACCACCCGGGACTGGAAACACCATATATTTT
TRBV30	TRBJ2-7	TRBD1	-	CAWRGTASYEQYF	TGTGCCTGGCGAGGGACAGCCTCCTACGAGCAGTACTTC
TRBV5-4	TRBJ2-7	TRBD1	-	CASSSKGQDFYEQYF	TGTGCCAGCAGCTCGAAGGGACAGGACTTTTACGAGCAGTACTTC
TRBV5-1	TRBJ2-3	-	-	CASSGLKGDTQYF	TGCGCCAGCTCGGGACTTAAGGGAGATACGCAGTATTTT
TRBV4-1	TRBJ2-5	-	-	CASSPARGLAEETQYF	TGCGCCAGCAGCCCGGCTCGAGGTCTGGCGGAAGAGACCCAGTACTTC